One T cell receptor beta chain is described in this entry. The antigen remains undetermined. This specimen belongs to a study of cytomegalovirus exposure and HLA in healthy donors. Whole-study findings and limits: Sequencing likely generated an artifact that appeared as a cluster of highly shared sequence variants. When analyzed later, a missense DCLRE1C variant was found to be linked to TCR beta V- and J-gene trimming. Later analysis showed TCR association rates varying by HLA locus, highest for DRB1 and lowest for HLA-C. The study designated 160 or so TCR beta chains cytomegalovirus-associated.

The study ran its PCR with 60 Vbeta and 13 Jbeta primers. Clones were sequenced by immunoSEQ multiplex PCR, and TCRdb holds only the in-frame ones, with some missing. Of about 120,000 clones listed, over 75% are singletons. Sequenced input: PBMCs. The origin of this receptor is a woman between 18 and 29 years old in good health and CMV-seronegative.

The CDR3 DNA reads as TGCGCCAGCAGCGATCGAGACCAGGGTTACAATGAGCAGTTCTTC. This encodes CASSDRDQGYNEQFF. The chain links TRBV5-1 to TRBJ2-1, with D possibly matching TRBD1 (5 bases). The CDR3 runs to 15 residues. Per germline, CDR1 SGHRS and CDR2 YFSETQ. V was cut by 4 bases and J by 4 bases, with 15 bases left in between.